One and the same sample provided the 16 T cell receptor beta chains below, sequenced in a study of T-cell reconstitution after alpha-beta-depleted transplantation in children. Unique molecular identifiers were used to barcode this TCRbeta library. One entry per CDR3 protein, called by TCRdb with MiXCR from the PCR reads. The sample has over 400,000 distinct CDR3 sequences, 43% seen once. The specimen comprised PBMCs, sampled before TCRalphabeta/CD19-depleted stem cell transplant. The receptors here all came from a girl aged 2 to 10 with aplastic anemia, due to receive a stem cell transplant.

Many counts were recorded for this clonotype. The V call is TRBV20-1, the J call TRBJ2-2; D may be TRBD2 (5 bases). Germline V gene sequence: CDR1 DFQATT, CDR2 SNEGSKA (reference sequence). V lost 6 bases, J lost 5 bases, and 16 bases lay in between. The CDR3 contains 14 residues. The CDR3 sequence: CSAREGWGTGELFF. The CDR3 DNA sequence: TGCAGTGCCCGGGAAGGGTGGGGTACCGGGGAGCTGTTTTTT.

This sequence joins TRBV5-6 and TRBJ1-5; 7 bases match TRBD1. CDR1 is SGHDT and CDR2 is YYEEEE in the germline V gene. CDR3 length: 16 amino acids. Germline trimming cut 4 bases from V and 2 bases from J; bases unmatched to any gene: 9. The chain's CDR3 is CASSVNPGGGNQPQHF. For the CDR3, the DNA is TGTGCCAGCAGCGTAAACCCAGGGGGGGGCAATCAGCCCCAGCATTTT.

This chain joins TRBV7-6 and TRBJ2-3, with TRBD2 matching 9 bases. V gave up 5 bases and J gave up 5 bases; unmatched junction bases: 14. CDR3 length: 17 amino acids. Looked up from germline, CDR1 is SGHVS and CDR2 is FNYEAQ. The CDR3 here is CASSLQVGGRAGDTQYF. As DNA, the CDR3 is TGTGCCAGCAGCCTCCAGGTCGGCGGGAGGGCGGGAGATACGCAGTATTTT.

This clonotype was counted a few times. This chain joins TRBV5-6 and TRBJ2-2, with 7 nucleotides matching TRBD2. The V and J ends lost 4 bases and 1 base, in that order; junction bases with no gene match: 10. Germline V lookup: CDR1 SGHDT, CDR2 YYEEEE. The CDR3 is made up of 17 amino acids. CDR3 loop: CASSPIGVAGNTGELFF. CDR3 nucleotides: TGTGCCAGCAGCCCCATCGGGGTAGCGGGGAACACCGGGGAGCTGTTTTTT.

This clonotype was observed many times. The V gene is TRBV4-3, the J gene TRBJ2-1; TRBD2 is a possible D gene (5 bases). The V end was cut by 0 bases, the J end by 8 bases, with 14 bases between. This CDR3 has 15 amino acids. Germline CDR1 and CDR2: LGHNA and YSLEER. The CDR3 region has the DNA TGCGCCAGCAGCCAAGATGGCCGATTGGGAGATGAGCAGTTCTTC. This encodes CASSQDGRLGDEQFF.

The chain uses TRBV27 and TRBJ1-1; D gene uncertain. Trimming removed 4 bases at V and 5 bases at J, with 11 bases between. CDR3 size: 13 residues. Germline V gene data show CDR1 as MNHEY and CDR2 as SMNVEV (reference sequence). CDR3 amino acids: CASSYGGFTEAFF. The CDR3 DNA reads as TGTGCCAGCAGTTATGGAGGGTTTACTGAAGCTTTCTTT.

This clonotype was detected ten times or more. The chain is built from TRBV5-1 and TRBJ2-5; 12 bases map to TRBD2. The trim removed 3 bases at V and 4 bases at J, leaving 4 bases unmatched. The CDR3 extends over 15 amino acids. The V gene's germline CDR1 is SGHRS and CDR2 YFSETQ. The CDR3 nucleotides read TGCGCCAGCAGCTCCGCGGGACTAGCGGGAGAGACCCAGTACTTC. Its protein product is CASSSAGLAGETQYF. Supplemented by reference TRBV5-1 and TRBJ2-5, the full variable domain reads KAGVTQTPRYLIKTRGQQVTLSCSPISGHRSVSWYQQTPGQGLQFLFEYFSETQRNKGNFPGRFSGRQFSNSRSEMNVSTLELGDSALYLCASSSAGLAGETQYFGPGTRLLVL.

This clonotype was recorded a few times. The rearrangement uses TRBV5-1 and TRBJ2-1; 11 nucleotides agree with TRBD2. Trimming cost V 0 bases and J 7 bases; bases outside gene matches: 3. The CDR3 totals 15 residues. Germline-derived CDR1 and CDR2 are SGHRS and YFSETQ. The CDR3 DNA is TGCGCCAGCAGCTTGGAGCCTAGCGGGGGGAATGAGCAGTTCTTC. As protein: CASSLEPSGGNEQFF. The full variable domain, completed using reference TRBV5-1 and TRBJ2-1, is KAGVTQTPRYLIKTRGQQVTLSCSPISGHRSVSWYQQTPGQGLQFLFEYFSETQRNKGNFPGRFSGRQFSNSRSEMNVSTLELGDSALYLCASSLEPSGGNEQFFGPGTRLTVL.

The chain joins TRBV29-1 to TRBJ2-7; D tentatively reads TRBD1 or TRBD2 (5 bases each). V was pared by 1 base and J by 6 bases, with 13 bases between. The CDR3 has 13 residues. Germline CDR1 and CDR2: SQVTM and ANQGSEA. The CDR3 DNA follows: TGCAGCGTTGAAGGTGGTATCGGGGCCGAGCAGTACTTC. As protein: CSVEGGIGAEQYF.

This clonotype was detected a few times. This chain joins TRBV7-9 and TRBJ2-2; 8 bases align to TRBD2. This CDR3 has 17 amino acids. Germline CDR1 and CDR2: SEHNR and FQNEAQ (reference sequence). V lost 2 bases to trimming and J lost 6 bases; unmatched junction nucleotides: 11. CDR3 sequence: CASSLSAVAGNAGELFF. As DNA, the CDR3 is TGTGCCAGCAGCTTATCCGCGGTAGCGGGAAATGCCGGGGAGCTGTTTTTT.

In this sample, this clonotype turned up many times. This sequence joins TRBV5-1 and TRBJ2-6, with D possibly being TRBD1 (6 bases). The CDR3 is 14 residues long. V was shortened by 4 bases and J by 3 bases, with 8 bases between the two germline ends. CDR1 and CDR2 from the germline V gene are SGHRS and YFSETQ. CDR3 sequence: CASSQDSGANVLTF. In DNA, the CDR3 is TGCGCCAGCAGCCAGGACAGTGGGGCCAACGTCCTGACTTTC.

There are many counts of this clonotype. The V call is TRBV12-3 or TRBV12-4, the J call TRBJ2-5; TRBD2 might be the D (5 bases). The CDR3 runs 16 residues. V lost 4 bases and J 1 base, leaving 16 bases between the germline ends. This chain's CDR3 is CASSYERAVIQETQYF. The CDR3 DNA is TGTGCCAGCAGTTACGAGCGAGCGGTGATCCAAGAGACCCAGTACTTC.

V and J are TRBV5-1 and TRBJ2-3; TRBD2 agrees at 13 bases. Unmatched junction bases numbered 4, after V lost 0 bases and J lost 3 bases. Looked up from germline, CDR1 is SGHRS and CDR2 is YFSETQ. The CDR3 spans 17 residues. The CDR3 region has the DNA TGCGCCAGCAGCTTGGCCGGACTAGCGGGAGCTACAGATACGCAGTATTTT. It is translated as CASSLAGLAGATDTQYF.

CDR3 protein: CASSLALRDRDGYTF. CDR3 bases: TGTGCCAGCAGCTTGGCCTTGAGGGACAGGGATGGCTACACCTTC. The rearrangement joins TRBV5-6 to TRBJ1-2; 9 bases fit TRBD1. The CDR3 has 15 amino acids. V dropped 0 bases and J dropped 6; count of bases not matched to a gene: 6. The germline gives CDR1 SGHDT, CDR2 YYEEEE.

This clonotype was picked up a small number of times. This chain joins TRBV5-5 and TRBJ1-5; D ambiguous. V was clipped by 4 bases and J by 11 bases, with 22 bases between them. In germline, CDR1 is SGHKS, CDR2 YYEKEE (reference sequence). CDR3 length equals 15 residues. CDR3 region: CASSPDEAGPWAQHF. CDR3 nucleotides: TGTGCCAGCAGCCCAGACGAAGCCGGACCCTGGGCCCAGCATTTT.

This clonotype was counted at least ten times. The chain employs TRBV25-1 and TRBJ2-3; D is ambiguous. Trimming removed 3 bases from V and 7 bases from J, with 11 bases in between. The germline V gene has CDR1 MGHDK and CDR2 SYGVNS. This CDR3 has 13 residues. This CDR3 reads CASSDRPVYTQYF. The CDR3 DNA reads TGTGCCAGCAGTGACCGGCCCGTGTATACGCAGTATTTT.